Listed below are T cell receptor beta chains from one sample, sequenced in a study of T cell clonotyping in hematopoietic cell transplantation. Sequencing was performed with immunoSEQ multiplex PCR; in TCRdb, only in-frame clones are kept and a portion is missing. The table has roughly 1,600 clones, about four fifths seen once. The specimen comprised PBMCs, sampled 30 days after allogeneic stem cell transplant. All receptors come from a male patient aged 60 to 75 who had an allogeneic stem cell transplant, so the T cells may come from the graft donor. Some clones in this sample may be carry-over from other donors' samples. Both conserved end residues are part of each CDR3. The D gene is left open where the match is weak. Clone sizes are given selectively: once, few, many, or a class where the clone is expanded.

>NA|NA|TRBV4-3|TRBJ1-1
CASSQDWREPEAFF
TGCGCCAGCAGCCAAGACTGGAGGGAACCTGAAGCTTTCTTT
>NA|NA|TRBV30|TRBJ2-5
CAWSVFTGVQETQYF
TGTGCCTGGAGTGTCTTCACAGGAGTCCAAGAGACCCAGTACTTC
>NA|NA|TRBV5-1|TRBJ1-1
CASSPPGREFEAFF
TGCGCCAGCAGCCCGCCGGGACGGGAGTTTGAAGCTTTCTTT
>NA|NA|TRBV9|TRBJ1-2
CASSVNPGVLRTNYGYTF
TGTGCCAGCAGCGTAAACCCAGGGGTGTTACGAACAAACTATGGCTACACCTTC
>TRBD1|few|TRBV6-5|TRBJ1-5
CASSYSGTGGNQPQHF
TGTGCCAGCAGTTACTCCGGGACAGGGGGCAATCAGCCCCAGCATTTT
>NA|NA|TRBV9|TRBJ1-2
CASSVGTDYGYTF
TGTGCCAGCAGCGTCGGGACGGACTATGGCTACACCTTC
>TRBD2|NA|TRBV14|TRBJ2-1
CASRLAGSNEQFF
TGTGCCAGTCGACTAGCTGGGTCCAATGAGCAGTTCTTC
>TRBD1|NA|TRBV30|TRBJ1-1
CAWRKTGGMILRDTEAFF
TGTGCCTGGAGGAAAACAGGGGGGATGATTCTTCGGGACACTGAAGCTTTCTTT
>NA|large|TRBV6-5|TRBJ2-5
CASSYFGGQETQYF
TGTGCCAGCAGTTACTTTGGGGGCCAAGAGACCCAGTACTTC
>NA|once|TRBV29-1|TRBJ2-3
CSASGRFTQYF
TGCAGCGCCTCGGGACGTTTTACGCAGTATTTT
>TRBD1|large|TRBV15|TRBJ2-7
CATSQTGTGTYEQYF
TGTGCCACCAGCCAGACCGGGACAGGGACCTACGAGCAGTACTTC
>NA|NA|TRBV25-1|TRBJ2-5
CASSEYGGGETQYF
TGTGCCAGCAGTGAATATGGAGGTGGAGAGACCCAGTACTTC
>TRBD1|NA|TRBV19|TRBJ2-3
CASSWVGQGLTDTQYF
TGTGCCAGTAGTTGGGTGGGACAGGGTTTAACAGATACGCAGTATTTT
>TRBD2|NA|TRBV27|TRBJ2-1
CASSSLSGRGYNEQFF
TGTGCCAGCAGTTCTCTGAGCGGGAGGGGGTACAATGAGCAGTTCTTC
>NA|NA|TRBV7-2|TRBJ2-7
CASSLAGSNMAYEQYF
TGTGCCAGCAGCCTCGCCGGGTCCAATATGGCCTACGAGCAGTACTTC
>NA|NA|TRBV6-6|TRBJ2-5
CASRGSQETQYF
TGTGCCAGCAGAGGCAGTCAAGAGACCCAGTACTTC
>NA|once|TRBV28|TRBJ1-5
CASSPDRSHINQPQHF
TGTGCCAGCAGCCCCGACAGGTCCCATATTAATCAGCCCCAGCATTTT
>NA|NA|TRBV5-6|TRBJ1-2
CASSPRDGPNYGYTF
TGTGCCAGCAGCCCGAGAGACGGCCCTAACTATGGCTACACCTTC
>NA|few|TRBV7-9|TRBJ1-5
CASSSTRQGDGQPQHF
TGTGCCAGCAGCTCAACCCGGCAGGGAGACGGTCAGCCCCAGCATTTT
>NA|NA|TRBV4-3|TRBJ1-5
CASSQEAQLRQPQHF
TGCGCCAGCAGCCAAGAGGCCCAGTTACGTCAGCCCCAGCATTTT
>NA|NA|TRBV7-3|TRBJ2-3
CASSFDGAITDTQYF
TGTGCCAGCAGCTTTGACGGTGCAATCACAGATACGCAGTATTTT
>NA|NA|TRBV7-3|TRBJ2-3
CASSLRGIIDTQYF
TGTGCCAGCAGCTTAAGGGGCATCATAGATACGCAGTATTTT
>NA|NA|TRBV29-1|TRBJ1-5
CSVGGEGPQHF
TGCAGCGTCGGTGGAGAGGGGCCCCAGCATTTT
>NA|NA|TRBV7-9|TRBJ2-7
CASSLAGSEQYF
TGTGCCAGCAGCTTAGCTGGTTCCGAGCAGTACTTC
>NA|NA|TRBV28|TRBJ1-5
CASSVIRGSNQPQHF
TGTGCCAGCAGCGTTATCCGGGGTAGCAATCAGCCCCAGCATTTT
>NA|NA|TRBV11-2|TRBJ1-2
CASSGGASRKTYGYTF
TGTGCCAGCAGCGGTGGTGCAAGCAGAAAGACCTATGGCTACACCTTC
>NA|few|TRBV19|TRBJ1-1
CASSTIRYKNTEAFF
TGTGCCAGTAGTACGATTAGGTACAAGAACACTGAAGCTTTCTTT
>TRBD2|once|TRBV5-1|TRBJ2-3
CASSQGLARTDTQYF
TGCGCCAGCAGCCAGGGACTAGCGAGGACAGATACGCAGTATTTT
>TRBD1|NA|TRBV30|TRBJ1-2
CAWSVRRGVPGYTF
TGTGCCTGGAGTGTCCGCAGGGGGGTTCCTGGCTACACCTTC
>NA|NA|TRBV30|TRBJ2-7
CAWSGPYEQYF
TGTGCCTGGAGTGGCCCCTACGAGCAGTACTTC
>NA|NA|TRBV19|TRBJ1-1
CASSIVAGMNTEAFF
TGTGCCAGTAGTATAGTGGCAGGGATGAACACTGAAGCTTTCTTT
>NA|NA|TRBV4-2|TRBJ2-1
CASSQLMSGNEQFF
TGTGCCAGCAGCCAATTAATGAGCGGCAATGAGCAGTTCTTC
>NA|NA|TRBV4-3|TRBJ2-6
CASSQEPITSGANVLTF
TGCGCCAGCAGCCAGGAGCCAATTACCTCTGGGGCCAACGTCCTGACTTTC
>NA|NA|TRBV19|TRBJ2-7
CASSMGWGTPLYEQYF
TGTGCCAGTAGTATGGGTTGGGGCACACCCCTCTACGAGCAGTACTTC
>TRBD1|NA|TRBV29-1|TRBJ2-3
CSVRQGTDTQYF
TGCAGCGTTCGACAGGGGACAGATACGCAGTATTTT
>NA|NA|TRBV9|TRBJ2-7
CASSPSSYEQYF
TGTGCCAGCAGCCCGAGCTCCTACGAGCAGTACTTC
>NA|NA|TRBV27|TRBJ2-7
CASSPVPRAYEQYF
TGTGCCAGCAGTCCTGTCCCCCGGGCCTACGAGCAGTACTTC
>NA|NA|TRBV4-3|TRBJ2-2
CASSLGTGELFF
TGCGCCAGCAGTTTAGGGACCGGGGAGCTGTTTTTT
>NA|NA|TRBV5-5|TRBJ1-5
CASSLSGAGLQPQHF
TGTGCCAGCAGCTTGTCCGGGGCCGGGTTGCAGCCCCAGCATTTT
>TRBD1|NA|TRBV27|TRBJ1-1
CASSPSTGVNTEAFF
TGTGCCAGCAGTCCATCGACAGGGGTGAACACTGAAGCTTTCTTT
>NA|NA|TRBV30|TRBJ2-3
CAWRAVSTDTQYF
TGTGCCTGGAGGGCGGTTAGCACAGATACGCAGTATTTT
>NA|NA|TRBV7-8|TRBJ2-6
CASSSGSFTQSRANVLTF
TGTGCCAGCAGCTCCGGTTCGTTTACCCAAAGTCGGGCCAACGTCCTGACTTTC
>TRBD1|NA|TRBV12-5|TRBJ1-5
CASGFPGTGEQPQHF
TGTGCTAGTGGTTTCCCCGGGACAGGGGAACAGCCCCAGCATTTT
>NA|NA|TRBV5-1|TRBJ2-3
CASSQGGPSTDTQYF
TGCGCCAGCAGCCAAGGGGGGCCTAGCACAGATACGCAGTATTTT
>TRBD2|NA|TRBV30|TRBJ2-1
CAWRQAGGYNEQFF
TGTGCCTGGAGACAGGCGGGAGGATACAATGAGCAGTTCTTC
>NA|NA|TRBV4-1|TRBJ2-6
CASSQEGGTPRSGANVLTF
TGCGCCAGCAGCCAAGAAGGTGGGACACCCCGCTCTGGGGCCAACGTCCTGACTTTC
>TRBD1|NA|TRBV29-1|TRBJ1-2
CSVEDSGQGRSRYTF
TGCAGCGTTGAAGATTCGGGACAGGGAAGATCGCGCTACACCTTC